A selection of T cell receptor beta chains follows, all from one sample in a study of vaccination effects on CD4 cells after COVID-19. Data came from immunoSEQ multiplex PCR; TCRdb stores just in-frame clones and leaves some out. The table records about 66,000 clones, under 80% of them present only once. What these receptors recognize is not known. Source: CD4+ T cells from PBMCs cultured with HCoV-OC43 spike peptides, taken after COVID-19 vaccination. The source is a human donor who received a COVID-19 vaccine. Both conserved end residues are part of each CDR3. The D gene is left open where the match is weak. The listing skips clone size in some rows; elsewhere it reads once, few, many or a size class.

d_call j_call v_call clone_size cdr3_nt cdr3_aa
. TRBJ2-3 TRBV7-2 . TGTGCCAGCAGCCGGGCAGGGGGCACAGATACGCAGTATTTT CASSRAGGTDTQYF
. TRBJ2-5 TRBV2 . TGTGCCAGCCACTTCTCCACCCAAGAGACCCAGTACTTC CASHFSTQETQYF
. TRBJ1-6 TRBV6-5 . TGTGCCAGCAGTTTCCGGGGGAATTCACCCCTCCACTTT CASSFRGNSPLHF
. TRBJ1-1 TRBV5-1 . TGCGCCAGCAGTCAGAACTTGAACACTGAAGCTTTCTTT CASSQNLNTEAFF
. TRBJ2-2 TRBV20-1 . TGCAGTGCTAGTAAGAGGAACACCGGGGAGCTGTTTTTT CSASKRNTGELFF
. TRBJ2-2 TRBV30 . TGTGCCTGGACTAGGCGCACCGGGGAGCTGTTTTTT CAWTRRTGELFF
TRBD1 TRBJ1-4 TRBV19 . TGTGCCAGTAGTATCAACAGGGGAGTTGAAAAACTGTTTTTT CASSINRGVEKLFF
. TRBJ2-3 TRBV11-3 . TGTGCCAGCAGCTTAAGAGGGGCAGATACGCAGTATTTT CASSLRGADTQYF
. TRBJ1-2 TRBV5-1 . TGCGCCAGCAGCTTGGGCCCCGAGGGAGACTATGGCTACACCTTC CASSLGPEGDYGYTF
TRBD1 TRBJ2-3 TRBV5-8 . TGTGCCAGCAGCTTGGAAACAGGGGGCGGGTCAGATACGCAGTATTTT CASSLETGGGSDTQYF
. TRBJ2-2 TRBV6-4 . TGTGCCAGCAAGCCGAGCACGAACACCGGGGAGCTGTTTTTT CASKPSTNTGELFF
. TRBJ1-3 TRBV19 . TGTGCCAGTAGTACCCTCGGGGGGCAGGGAAACACCATATATTTT CASSTLGGQGNTIYF
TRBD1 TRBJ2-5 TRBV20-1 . TGCAGTGCTAGTCTCGGCAGGGGGCTTTCAGAGACCCAGTACTTC CSASLGRGLSETQYF
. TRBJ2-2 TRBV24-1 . TGTGCCACCAGTGAGTGGGCGGGGACGAACACCGGGGAGCTGTTTTTT CATSEWAGTNTGELFF
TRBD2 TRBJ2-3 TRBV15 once TGTGCCACCAGGCGGATGGCGGGGGGACCAGATACGCAGTATTTT CATRRMAGGPDTQYF
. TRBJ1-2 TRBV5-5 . TGTGCCAGCAGCCAGATACCCACTACGCAGCGCTATGGCTACACCTTC CASSQIPTTQRYGYTF
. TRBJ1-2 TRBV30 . TGTGCCTGGGCACCAGGGCAGGTGAATGGCTACACCTTC CAWAPGQVNGYTF
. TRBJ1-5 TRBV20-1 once TGCAGTGCTAGTTCTGGGGCACACCAGCCCCAGCATTTT CSASSGAHQPQHF
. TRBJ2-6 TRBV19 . TGTGCCAGTAGTTTGACTACAGCCTCTGGGGCCAACGTCCTGACTTTC CASSLTTASGANVLTF
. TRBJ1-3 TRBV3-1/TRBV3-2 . TGTGCCAGCAGCCATCGGCAGGGAAACACCATATATTTT CASSHRQGNTIYF
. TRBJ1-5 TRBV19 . TGTGCCAGTAGTCCCACCGGGGGATATAGCAATCAGCCCCAGCATTTT CASSPTGGYSNQPQHF
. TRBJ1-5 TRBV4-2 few TGTGCCAGCAGCGGGGGGGCTAGCAATCAGCCCCAGCATTTT CASSGGASNQPQHF
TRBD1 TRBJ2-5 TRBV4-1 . TGCGCCAGCAGCAAGGGACAGCTACAAGAGAACCAGTACTTC CASSKGQLQENQYF
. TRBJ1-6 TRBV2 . TGTGCCAGCATCAGCAGGGAGGGTGGGTATAATTCACCCCTCCACTTT CASISREGGYNSPLHF
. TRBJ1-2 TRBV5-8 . TGTGCCAGCAGCTCGTGGAAGGGGGTGCTTTCGCTTGGCTACACCTTC CASSSWKGVLSLGYTF
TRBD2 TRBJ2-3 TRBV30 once TGTGCCTGGAAATCTAGCGGGGGATTAGGGCAGTATTTT CAWKSSGGLGQYF
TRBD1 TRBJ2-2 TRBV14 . TGTGCCAGCAGCCAGCGCCGGGACAGGGGCACGAACACCGGGGAGCTGTTTTTT CASSQRRDRGTNTGELFF